The 2 T cell receptor beta chains in this list originate from one sample, sequenced in a study of T cells after yellow fever vaccination. TCRdb itself ran the 5' RACE reads through MiXCR, one entry per CDR3 protein. Of some 560,000 distinct CDR3 sequences detected, about 15% appear once; the ten largest clones hold about 18%. Sample: PBMCs, taken roughly 5 days after the first yellow fever vaccination. The receptors stem from a man aged 18-30 years who received the YFV17D yellow fever vaccine.

The chain has TRBV9 and TRBJ2-2; 12 positions match TRBD2. The CDR3 loop spans 19 amino acids. With V trimmed by 0 bases and J by 1 base, 7 bases remained unmatched. CDR1 is SGDLS, CDR2 YYNGEE, per germline. The CDR3 loop is CASSVGPAGLAGNTGELFF. CDR3 in DNA: TGTGCCAGCAGCGTAGGCCCCGCGGGACTAGCGGGGAACACCGGGGAGCTGTTTTTT. Filled out from reference TRBV9 and TRBJ2-2, the complete variable domain reads DSGVTQTPKHLITATGQRVTLRCSPRSGDLSVYWYQQSLDQGLQFLIQYYNGEERAKGNILERFSAQQFPDLHSELNLSSLELGDSALYFCASSVGPAGLAGNTGELFFGEGSRLTVL.

This clonotype was found a few times. For the CDR3, the DNA is TGTGCCAGCAGAGGACTAGCGGGGTACACCGGGGAGCTGTTTTTT. It is translated as CASRGLAGYTGELFF. J is TRBJ2-2 and V is TRBV12-3 or TRBV12-4; TRBD2 aligns across 12 bases. The CDR3 has 15 residues. J lost 3 bases, V lost 6 bases, and 2 bases had no gene match.